Following are 28 T cell receptor beta chains from one sample sequenced in a study of blood T cell repertoires in COVID-19. Some clones are missing from TCRdb's copy, which holds only in-frame ones; the method was immunoSEQ multiplex PCR. The sample lists more than 85,000 clones, less than 85% occurring once. The sample consisted of peripheral blood. Receptors originate from a woman of 80 years or more with acute or convalescent COVID-19.

V is TRBV11-2 and J is TRBJ2-3; tentative D call: TRBD1 (6 bases). The CDR3 length is 11 residues. The V gene lost 5 bases and the J gene lost 6 bases, with 6 bases spanning the gap. CDR1 and CDR2 (germline): SGHAT, FQNNGV. CDR3 DNA sequence: TGTGCCAGCAGCCAGGGGGATACGCAGTATTTT. This sequence encodes CASSQGDTQYF.

The chain combines TRBV11-3 with TRBJ2-7; 7 nucleotides align to TRBD2. After removal of 1 base from V and 2 bases from J, the junction contained 5 bases not matched to a gene. From germline, CDR1 is SGHNT and CDR2 YENEEA. This CDR3 is 15 amino acids long. In DNA form, the CDR3 reads TGTGCCAGCAGCTTAGGGGGGGGAGTGACCTACGAGCAGTACTTC. It encodes CASSLGGGVTYEQYF. The complete variable domain, with remaining parts taken from reference TRBV11-3 and TRBJ2-7, reads EAGVVQSPRYKIIEKKQPVAFWCNPISGHNTLYWYLQNLGQGPELLIRYENEEAVDDSQLPKDRFSAERLKGVDSTLKIQPAELGDSAVYLCASSLGGGVTYEQYFGPGTRLTVT.

This clone was counted once. The chain carries TRBV18 and TRBJ2-2; 10 positions agree with TRBD2. The CDR3 has 16 residues. V lost 5 bases to trimming and J lost 1 base; unmatched junction nucleotides: 4. Per the germline V gene, CDR1 is KGHSH and CDR2 is LQKENI. The CDR3 region is CASSSGLAENTGELFF. The CDR3 DNA follows: TGTGCCAGCTCATCCGGACTAGCGGAGAACACCGGGGAGCTGTTTTTT. Variable domain in full (rest from reference TRBV18 and TRBJ2-2): NAGVMQNPRHLVRRRGQEARLRCSPMKGHSHVYWYRQLPEEGLKFMVYLQKENIIDESGMPKERFSAEFPKEGPSILRIQQVVRGDSAAYFCASSSGLAENTGELFFGEGSRLTVL.

This sequence joins TRBV14 and TRBJ1-5, with D unclear. The CDR3 spans 13 residues. Germline V gene data show CDR1 as SGHDN and CDR2 as FVKESK. V gave up 1 base and J gave up 5 bases, with 6 bases separating them. CDR3 residues: CASSQGYYQPQHF. The CDR3 nucleotides read TGTGCCAGCAGCCAAGGGTACTATCAGCCCCAGCATTTT.

The chain couples TRBV28 to TRBJ1-3, with 8 bases identical to TRBD1. CDR1 is MDHEN, CDR2 SYDVKM, per germline. The CDR3 is 15 amino acids. The V gene end was trimmed by 8 bases and the J gene end by 2 bases; junction bases not matched to a gene: 8. The CDR3 bases are TGTGCCAGCTGTGGCAGGGGGCTGACTGGAAACACCATATATTTT. Protein: CASCGRGLTGNTIYF.

The rearrangement uses TRBV11-1 and TRBJ2-7; TRBD2 matches at 13 bases. There are 17 residues in the CDR3. Trimming cost V 0 bases and J 7 bases; bases outside gene matches: 9. Germline CDR1 SGHAT, CDR2 FQDESV (reference sequence). The CDR3, as DNA: TGTGCCAGCAGCTTAGCCCTCACTAGCGGGGGGGCCGATGAGCAGTACTTC. It translates to CASSLALTSGGADEQYF.

This clone came up a few times. V and J are TRBV27 and TRBJ1-2; D might be TRBD1 (6 bases). Germline CDR1 reads MNHEY; CDR2 reads SMNVEV (reference sequence). The V and J ends lost 9 bases and 4 bases respectively, with 12 bases between them. This CDR3 comprises 12 residues. The CDR3 is CASHRARYGYTF. The CDR3 DNA follows: TGTGCCAGTCACAGGGCGCGCTATGGCTACACCTTC.

The chain has TRBV5-4 and TRBJ2-1, with 9 positions matching TRBD1. The CDR3 has 13 amino acids. Per the germline V gene, CDR1 is SGHNT and CDR2 is YYREEE (reference sequence). V was pared by 4 bases and J by 9 bases, with 5 bases of the junction left unmatched. The CDR3 loop reads CASSRTGVIEQFF. The CDR3 region has the DNA TGTGCCAGCAGCAGGACAGGGGTCATTGAGCAGTTCTTC.

This rearrangement joins TRBV4-1 to TRBJ2-7; TRBD1 aligns across 7 bases. Germline V gene data show CDR1 as MGHRA and CDR2 as YSYEKL. With V trimmed by 0 bases and J by 7 bases, 3 bases remained unmatched. The CDR3 contains 13 residues. CDR3 residues: CASSQDTGVEQYF. The CDR3 DNA is TGCGCCAGCAGCCAAGATACAGGGGTAGAGCAGTACTTC.

The chain has TRBV3-1 (or the pseudogene TRBV3-2) and TRBJ2-1; 10 bases are shared with TRBD2. This CDR3 spans 17 amino acids. Per the germline V gene, CDR1 is LGHDT and CDR2 is YNNKEL (reference sequence). V lost 0 bases and J lost 0; bases outside the gene matches: 2. The chain's CDR3 is CASSQEVAGGSYNEQFF. CDR3 DNA sequence: TGTGCCAGCAGCCAAGAAGTAGCGGGGGGCTCCTACAATGAGCAGTTCTTC.

The chain combines TRBV5-1 with TRBJ2-7; D not resolved. The CDR3 consists of 14 residues. The germline V gene has CDR1 SGHRS and CDR2 YFSETQ. V was pared by 2 bases and J by 4 bases, with 13 bases between. CDR3 sequence (DNA): TGCGCCAGCAGCTTCCTGGGCTACGTTTACGAGCAGTACTTC. As protein: CASSFLGYVYEQYF.

The chain is built from TRBV27 and TRBJ1-1, with D possibly TRBD1 on 5 matching bases. Looked up from germline, CDR1 is MNHEY and CDR2 is SMNVEV (reference sequence). CDR3 length equals 14 residues. The germline V and J ends were trimmed by 5 bases and 1 base, with 11 bases remaining between them. Here the CDR3 reads CASSLLTGNTEAFF. Here the CDR3 DNA reads TGTGCCAGCAGTCTTCTCACAGGGAACACTGAAGCTTTCTTT.

The V gene is TRBV6-1, the J gene TRBJ2-3; the match to TRBD1 covers 9 bases. Germline assignment: CDR1 MNHNS and CDR2 SASEGT. The ends lost 0 bases at V and 4 bases at J; junction bases unmatched: 2. The CDR3 contains 15 residues. Here the CDR3 reads CASSEATGGADTQYF. CDR3 bases: TGTGCCAGCAGTGAAGCGACAGGGGGAGCAGATACGCAGTATTTT.

Only one count was recorded for this clone. This rearrangement joins TRBV6-2 or TRBV6-3 to TRBJ1-2; possible D gene TRBD1, 5 bases. This CDR3 contains 12 residues. Germline CDR1 and CDR2: MNHEY and SVGEGT. V lost 6 bases and J lost 7, with 12 bases in between. The CDR3 nucleotides are TGTGCCAGCAGCTTACAGGCTCTTGGCTACACCTTC. It encodes CASSLQALGYTF.

V usage is TRBV18 and J usage is TRBJ2-3; 13 bases map to TRBD2. The CDR3 loop spans 18 amino acids. The germline CDR1 and CDR2 sequences are KGHSH and LQKENI. J gave up 5 bases and V 3 bases, and 11 bases lay outside the gene matches. Written as DNA, the CDR3 is TGTGCCAGCTCACCCCTCTTACTAGCGGGAGGGCCGCAAGATACGCAGTATTTT. Its translation: CASSPLLLAGGPQDTQYF.

The V gene is TRBV6-2 or TRBV6-3, the J gene TRBJ2-3, with a tentative D call TRBD2 (5 bases). The V end was cut by 6 bases, the J end by 5 bases, with 6 bases between. Germline V lookup: CDR1 MNHEY, CDR2 SVGEGT. The CDR3 has 11 amino acids. The CDR3 loop is CASSGGDTQYF. In DNA, the CDR3 is TGTGCCAGCAGCGGAGGAGATACGCAGTATTTT.

Details on this clone: At one of its ends the junction is not consistent with the germline gene, which may arise from a read error. V is TRBV7-8 and J is TRBJ2-7, with 16 positions matching TRBD2. This CDR3 has 14 amino acids. CDR1 is SGHVS and CDR2 is FQNEAQ in the germline V gene. In DNA, the CDR3 is TGTGCCAGCAGCTGGCCGGGACTAGCGGGGGGGCCCGACTTC. Its protein product is CASSWPGLAGGPDF.

The chain recombines TRBV3-1 (or the pseudogene TRBV3-2) with TRBJ2-1, with 8 bases identical to TRBD2. Per the germline V gene, CDR1 is LGHDT and CDR2 is YNNKEL (reference sequence). This CDR3 contains 16 residues. Unmatched junction bases numbered 8, after V lost 4 bases and J lost 3 bases. The DNA for the CDR3 is TGTGCCAGCAGCCCGGGAAGCGGGAGCCACTACAATGAGCAGTTCTTC. Residues: CASSPGSGSHYNEQFF.

The V and J genes are TRBV30 and TRBJ2-7; 9 bases match TRBD1. The CDR3 spans 12 residues. Germline CDR1 and CDR2: GTSNPN and SVGIG (reference sequence). V gave up 8 bases and J gave up 0 bases; unmatched junction bases: 2. The CDR3 nucleotides read TGTGCCGGGGACAGGGCCTCCTACGAGCAGTACTTC. It encodes CAGDRASYEQYF.

Remarks on this clone: Compared with germline, one end of the junction differs, possibly owing to a read error. The V and J genes are TRBV5-1 and TRBJ2-3; the D is unclear. This CDR3 region has 15 residues. Looked up from germline, CDR1 is SGHRS and CDR2 is YFSETQ. CDR3 protein: CASSLATSSTDTQYF. CDR3 sequence (DNA): TGCGCCAGCAGCTTGGCCACTTCCAGCACAGATACACAGTATTTT.

The chain joins TRBV5-1 to TRBJ2-2; TRBD1 is a possible D gene (6 bases). Germline CDR1 is SGHRS and CDR2 is YFSETQ. The ends were cut back, 5 bases at V and 4 bases at J, with 21 bases in the middle. This CDR3 is built from 17 residues. The chain's CDR3 is CASRHMTTGMSTGELFF. The CDR3 region has the DNA TGCGCCAGCAGACATATGACAACAGGGATGAGCACCGGGGAGCTGTTTTTT.

The V gene is TRBV5-1, the J gene TRBJ2-3, with a weak D call TRBD2 (5 bases). Trimming cost V 0 bases and J 6 bases, with 14 bases left between them. The CDR3 is 15 amino acids. Per germline, CDR1 SGHRS and CDR2 YFSETQ. The CDR3 protein is CASSLVGDRTDTQYF. DNA for the CDR3: TGCGCCAGCAGCTTGGTTGGAGACCGGACTGATACGCAGTATTTT.

The V call is TRBV6-1, the J call TRBJ2-1; D perhaps matches TRBD2 (5 bases). This CDR3 has 13 residues. V lost 9 bases and J 6 bases, leaving 15 bases between the germline ends. CDR1 and CDR2 (germline): MNHNS, SASEGT. The CDR3, as DNA: TGTGCCAGTTCCATCCGACGGGGCAATGAGCAGTTCTTC. Protein product: CASSIRRGNEQFF.

This clone was seen only once. The chain is built from TRBV19 and TRBJ2-7; D gene unclear. Looked up from germline, CDR1 is LNHDA and CDR2 is SQIVND (reference sequence). Deletions cut 7 bases from V and 3 bases from J, with 19 bases between. CDR3 length: 15 amino acids. CDR3 sequence (DNA): TGTGCCAGTACCTTACGGCACGGAGCAAACTACGAGCAGTACTTC. Encoded protein: CASTLRHGANYEQYF.

The J gene is TRBJ2-5, the V gene TRBV7-9, with D maybe TRBD1 (6 bases). Germline CDR1 SEHNR, CDR2 FQNEAQ (reference sequence). The length of the CDR3 is 16 residues. V lost 5 bases and J 5 bases, leaving 21 bases between the germline ends. The CDR3 sequence: CASSPRQVWARETQYF. The DNA of the CDR3 is TGTGCCAGCAGCCCCAGACAGGTCTGGGCGAGGGAGACCCAGTACTTC.

The chain is built from TRBV6-5 and TRBJ1-5; 8 bases align to TRBD1. V dropped 5 bases and J dropped 3; count of bases not matched to a gene: 6. This CDR3 spans 15 amino acids. Per the germline V gene, CDR1 is MNHEY and CDR2 is SVGAGI. In nucleotides, the CDR3 is TGTGCCAGCAGTCCGGACAGGGCCACCAATCAGCCCCAGCATTTT. This sequence encodes CASSPDRATNQPQHF.

The chain joins TRBV29-1 to TRBJ2-5; D is possibly TRBD1 (6 bases). The CDR3 is 13 residues long. Germline CDR1 is SQVTM and CDR2 is ANQGSEA. V dropped 3 bases and J dropped 3 bases, with 11 bases sitting between them. The CDR3 spells CSVERNREETQYF. The CDR3 nucleotides are TGCAGCGTTGAGCGCAACAGGGAAGAGACCCAGTACTTC.

The genes are TRBV6-5 and TRBJ1-6, with D perhaps TRBD1 (6 bases). The V gene lost 6 bases and the J gene lost 8 bases, with 11 bases spanning the gap. CDR1 is MNHEY and CDR2 is SVGAGI in the germline V gene. The CDR3 spans 13 residues. In DNA form, the CDR3 reads TGTGCCAGCAGGGACAACAGGGATTCACCCCTCCACTTT. It is translated as CASRDNRDSPLHF.